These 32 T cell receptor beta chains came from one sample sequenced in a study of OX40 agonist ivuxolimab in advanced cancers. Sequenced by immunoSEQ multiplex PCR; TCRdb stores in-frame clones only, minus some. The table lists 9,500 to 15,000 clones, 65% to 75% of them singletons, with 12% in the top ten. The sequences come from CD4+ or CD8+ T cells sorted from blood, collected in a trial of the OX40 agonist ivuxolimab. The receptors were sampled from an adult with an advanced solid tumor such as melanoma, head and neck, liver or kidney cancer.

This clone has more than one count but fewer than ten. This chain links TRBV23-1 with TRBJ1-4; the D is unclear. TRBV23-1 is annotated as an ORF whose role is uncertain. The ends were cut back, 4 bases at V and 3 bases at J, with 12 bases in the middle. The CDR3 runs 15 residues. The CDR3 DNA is TGCGCCAGCAGTCCCCCATCCGAAGCTAATGAAAAACTGTTTTTT. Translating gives CASSPPSEANEKLFF.

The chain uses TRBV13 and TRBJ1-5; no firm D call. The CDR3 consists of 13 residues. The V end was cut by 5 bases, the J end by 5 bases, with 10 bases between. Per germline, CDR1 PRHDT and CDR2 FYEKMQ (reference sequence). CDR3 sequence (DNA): TGTGCCAGCAGCCAGAAAGAGGATCAGCCCCAGCATTTT. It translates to CASSQKEDQPQHF.

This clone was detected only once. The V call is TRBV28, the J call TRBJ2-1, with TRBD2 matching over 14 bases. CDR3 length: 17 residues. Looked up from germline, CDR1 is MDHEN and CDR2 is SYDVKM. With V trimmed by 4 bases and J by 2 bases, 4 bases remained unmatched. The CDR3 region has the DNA TGTGCCAGCAGTTCGCCGACTAGCGGGAGGGCCTACAATGAGCAGTTCTTC. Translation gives CASSSPTSGRAYNEQFF.

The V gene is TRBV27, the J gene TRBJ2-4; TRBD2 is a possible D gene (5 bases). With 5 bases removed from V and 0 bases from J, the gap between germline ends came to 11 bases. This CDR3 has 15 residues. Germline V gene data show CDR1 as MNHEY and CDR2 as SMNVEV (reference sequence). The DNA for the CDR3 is TGTGCCAGCAGTACACCCGGGATAGCCAAAAACATTCAGTACTTC. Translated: CASSTPGIAKNIQYF.

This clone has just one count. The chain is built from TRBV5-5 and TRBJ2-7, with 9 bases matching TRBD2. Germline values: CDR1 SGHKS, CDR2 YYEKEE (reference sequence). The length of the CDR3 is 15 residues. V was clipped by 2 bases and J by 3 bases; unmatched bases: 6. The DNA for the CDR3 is TGTGCCAGCAGCTTAGTAGCGGGGGCGAACTACGAGCAGTACTTC. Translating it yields CASSLVAGANYEQYF.

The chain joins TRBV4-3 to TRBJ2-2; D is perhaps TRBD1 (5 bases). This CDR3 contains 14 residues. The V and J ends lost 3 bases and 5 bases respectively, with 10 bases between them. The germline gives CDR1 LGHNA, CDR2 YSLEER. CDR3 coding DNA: TGCGCCAGCAGCCACGCTTCAGGGACCGGGGAGCTGTTTTTT. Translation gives CASSHASGTGELFF.

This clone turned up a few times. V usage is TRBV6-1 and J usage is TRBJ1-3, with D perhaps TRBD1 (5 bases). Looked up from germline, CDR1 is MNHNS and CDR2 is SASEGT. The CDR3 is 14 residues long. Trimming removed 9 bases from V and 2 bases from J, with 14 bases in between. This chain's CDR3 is CASFIRVAGNTIYF. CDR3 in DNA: TGTGCCAGTTTTATCAGGGTGGCTGGAAACACCATATATTTT.

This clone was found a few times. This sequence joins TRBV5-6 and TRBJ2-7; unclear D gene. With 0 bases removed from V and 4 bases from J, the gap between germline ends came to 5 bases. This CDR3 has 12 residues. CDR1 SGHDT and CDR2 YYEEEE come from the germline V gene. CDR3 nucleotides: TGTGCCAGCAGCTTGGGGGTATACGAGCAGTACTTC. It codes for CASSLGVYEQYF.

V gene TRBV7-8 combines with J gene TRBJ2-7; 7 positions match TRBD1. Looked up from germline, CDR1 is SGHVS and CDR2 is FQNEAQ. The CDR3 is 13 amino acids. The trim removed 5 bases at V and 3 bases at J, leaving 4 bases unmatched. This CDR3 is CASSPTGSYEQYF. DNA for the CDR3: TGTGCCAGCAGCCCGACAGGGAGCTACGAGCAGTACTTC.

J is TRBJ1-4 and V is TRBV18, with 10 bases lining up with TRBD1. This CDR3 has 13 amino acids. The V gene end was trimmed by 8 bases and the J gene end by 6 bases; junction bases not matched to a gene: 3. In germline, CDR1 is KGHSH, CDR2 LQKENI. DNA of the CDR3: TGTGCCAGCCAGACAGGGGGCGATGAAAAACTGTTTTTT. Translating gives CASQTGGDEKLFF.

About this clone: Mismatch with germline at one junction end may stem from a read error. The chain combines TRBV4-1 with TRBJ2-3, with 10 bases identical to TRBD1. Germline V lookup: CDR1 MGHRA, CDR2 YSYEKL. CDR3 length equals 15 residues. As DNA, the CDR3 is TGCGCCAGCAGCCAAGAGGACAGGGGGACAGATACGCAGTGTTTT. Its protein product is CASSQEDRGTDTQCF.

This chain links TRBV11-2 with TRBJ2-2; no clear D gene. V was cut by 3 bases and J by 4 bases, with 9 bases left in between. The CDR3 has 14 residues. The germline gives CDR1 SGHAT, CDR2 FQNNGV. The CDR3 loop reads CASSFNRATGELFF. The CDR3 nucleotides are TGTGCCAGCAGCTTCAACAGAGCCACCGGGGAGCTGTTTTTT.

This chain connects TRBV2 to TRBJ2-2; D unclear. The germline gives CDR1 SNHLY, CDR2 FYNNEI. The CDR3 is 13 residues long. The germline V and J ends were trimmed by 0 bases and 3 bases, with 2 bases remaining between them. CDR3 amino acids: CASSEAYTGELFF. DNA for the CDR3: TGTGCCAGCAGTGAAGCGTACACCGGGGAGCTGTTTTTT. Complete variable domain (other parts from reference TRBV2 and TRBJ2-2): EPEVTQTPSHQVTQMGQEVILRCVPISNHLYFYWYRQILGQKVEFLVSFYNNEISEKSEIFDDQFSVERPDGSNFTLKIRSTKLEDSAMYFCASSEAYTGELFFGEGSRLTVL.

The CDR3 here is CASTPWVGTNTEAFF. Here the CDR3 DNA reads TGTGCCAGCACCCCGTGGGTGGGGACGAACACTGAAGCTTTCTTT. The chain is built from TRBV7-9 and TRBJ1-1; D possibly corresponds to TRBD1 (5 bases). The ends were cut back, 7 bases at V and 1 base at J, with 16 bases in the middle. The CDR3 has 15 residues. In germline, CDR1 is SEHNR, CDR2 FQNEAQ (reference sequence).

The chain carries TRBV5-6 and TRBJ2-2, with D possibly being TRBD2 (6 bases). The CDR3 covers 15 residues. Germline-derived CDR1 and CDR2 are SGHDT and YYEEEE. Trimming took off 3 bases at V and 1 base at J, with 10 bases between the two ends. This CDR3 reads CASSWGLGNTGELFF. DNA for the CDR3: TGTGCCAGCAGCTGGGGACTGGGGAACACCGGGGAGCTGTTTTTT.

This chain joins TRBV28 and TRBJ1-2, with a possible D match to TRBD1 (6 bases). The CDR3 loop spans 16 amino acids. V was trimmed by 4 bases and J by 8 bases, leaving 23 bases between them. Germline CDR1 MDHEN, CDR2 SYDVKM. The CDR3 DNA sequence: TGTGCCAGCAGTTACCCCACAGCATGGGGGGCGCAGGGCTACACCTTC. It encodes CASSYPTAWGAQGYTF.

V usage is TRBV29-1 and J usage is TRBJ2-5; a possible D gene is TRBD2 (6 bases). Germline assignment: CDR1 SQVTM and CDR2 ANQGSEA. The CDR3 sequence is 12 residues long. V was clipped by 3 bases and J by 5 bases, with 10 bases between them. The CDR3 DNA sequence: TGCAGCGTTGAGGAGGGAAAGGAGACCCAGTACTTC. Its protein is CSVEEGKETQYF.

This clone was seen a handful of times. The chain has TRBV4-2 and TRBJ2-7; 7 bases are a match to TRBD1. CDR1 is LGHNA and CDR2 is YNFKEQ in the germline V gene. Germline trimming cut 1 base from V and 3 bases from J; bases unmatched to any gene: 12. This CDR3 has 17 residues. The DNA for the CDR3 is TGTGCCAGCAGCCAAGCCCCGTCCCTCGACAGGGTCTACGAGCAGTACTTC. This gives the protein CASSQAPSLDRVYEQYF.

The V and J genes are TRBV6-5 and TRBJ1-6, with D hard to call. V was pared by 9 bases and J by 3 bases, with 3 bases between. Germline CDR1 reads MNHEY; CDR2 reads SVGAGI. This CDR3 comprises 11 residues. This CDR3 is CASGYNSPLHF. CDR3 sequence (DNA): TGTGCCAGTGGCTATAATTCACCCCTCCACTTT.

The CDR3 sequence is CASSEAKGPNYGYTF. The DNA for the CDR3 is TGTGCCAGCAGTGAAGCGAAGGGACCGAACTATGGCTACACCTTC. This chain joins TRBV2 and TRBJ1-2, with D possibly TRBD1 on 5 matching bases. Deletions cut 0 bases from V and 2 bases from J, with 10 bases between. This CDR3 is 15 amino acids long. The germline CDR1 and CDR2 sequences are SNHLY and FYNNEI. Using reference TRBV2 and TRBJ1-2 for the parts outside the CDR3, the full variable domain is EPEVTQTPSHQVTQMGQEVILRCVPISNHLYFYWYRQILGQKVEFLVSFYNNEISEKSEIFDDQFSVERPDGSNFTLKIRSTKLEDSAMYFCASSEAKGPNYGYTFGSGTRLTVV.

CDR3 DNA sequence: TGTGCCAGCAGCTTGTCGAACGGGGGGGAGTATACGCAGTATTTT. This gives the protein CASSLSNGGEYTQYF. The chain carries TRBV11-3 and TRBJ2-3; 8 nucleotides align to TRBD2. The trim removed 3 bases at V and 7 bases at J, leaving 9 bases unmatched. CDR1 is SGHNT and CDR2 is YENEEA in the germline V gene. There are 15 residues in the CDR3.

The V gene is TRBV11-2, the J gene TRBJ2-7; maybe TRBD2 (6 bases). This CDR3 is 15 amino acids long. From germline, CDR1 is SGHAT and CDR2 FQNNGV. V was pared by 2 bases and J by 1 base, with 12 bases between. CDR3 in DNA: TGTGCCAGCAGCTTACCCCCGGGACTTTCCTACGAGCAGTACTTC. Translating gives CASSLPPGLSYEQYF.

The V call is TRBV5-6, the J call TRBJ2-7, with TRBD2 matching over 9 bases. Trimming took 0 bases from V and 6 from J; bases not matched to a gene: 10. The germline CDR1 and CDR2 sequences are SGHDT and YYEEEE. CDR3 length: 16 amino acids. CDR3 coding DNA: TGTGCCAGCAGCTTGGGGCTAGCGGGGTGGGCTGGCGAGCAGTACTTC. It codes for CASSLGLAGWAGEQYF.

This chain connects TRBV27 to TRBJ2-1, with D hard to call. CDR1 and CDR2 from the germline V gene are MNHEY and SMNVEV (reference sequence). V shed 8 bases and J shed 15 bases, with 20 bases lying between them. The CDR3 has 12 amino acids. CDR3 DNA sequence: TGTGCCAGCCTGCACTTTGGCAGATTGAGGTTCTTC. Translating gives CASLHFGRLRFF.

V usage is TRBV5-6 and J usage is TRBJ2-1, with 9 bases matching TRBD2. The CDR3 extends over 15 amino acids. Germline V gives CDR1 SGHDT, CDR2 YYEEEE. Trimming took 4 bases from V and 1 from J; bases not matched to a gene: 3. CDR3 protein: CASSSSGRSYNEQFF. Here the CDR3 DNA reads TGTGCCAGCAGCAGTAGCGGGAGATCCTACAATGAGCAGTTCTTC. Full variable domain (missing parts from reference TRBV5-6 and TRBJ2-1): DAGVTQSPTHLIKTRGQQVTLRCSPKSGHDTVSWYQQALGQGPQFIFQYYEEEERQRGNFPDRFSGHQFPNYSSELNVNALLLGDSALYLCASSSSGRSYNEQFFGPGTRLTVL.

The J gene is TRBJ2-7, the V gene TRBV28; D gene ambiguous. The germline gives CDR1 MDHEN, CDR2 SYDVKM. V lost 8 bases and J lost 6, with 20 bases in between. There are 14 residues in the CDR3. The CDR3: CASESLRSLGEQYF. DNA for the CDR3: TGTGCCAGCGAGTCGCTTAGGTCCCTCGGCGAGCAGTACTTC.

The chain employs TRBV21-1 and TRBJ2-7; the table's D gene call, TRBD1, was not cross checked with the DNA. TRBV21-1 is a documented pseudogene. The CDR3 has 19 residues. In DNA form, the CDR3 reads TGTGCCAGCAGCAACACCCCTATCGGGACAGGGGCTTCCCTCTACGAGCAGTACTTC. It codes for CASSNTPIGTGASLYEQYF.

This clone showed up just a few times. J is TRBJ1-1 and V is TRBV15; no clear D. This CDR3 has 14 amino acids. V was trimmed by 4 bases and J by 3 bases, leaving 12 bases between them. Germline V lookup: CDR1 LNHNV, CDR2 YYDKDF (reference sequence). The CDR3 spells CATSNQGPHTEAFF. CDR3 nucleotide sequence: TGTGCCACCAGCAATCAAGGGCCTCACACTGAAGCTTTCTTT.

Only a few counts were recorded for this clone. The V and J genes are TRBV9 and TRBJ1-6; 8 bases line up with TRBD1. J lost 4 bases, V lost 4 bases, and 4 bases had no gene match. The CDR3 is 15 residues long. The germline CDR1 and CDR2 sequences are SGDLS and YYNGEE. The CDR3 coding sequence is TGTGCCAGCAGCTCACAGGGGGAGTATAATTCACCCCTCCACTTT. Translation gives CASSSQGEYNSPLHF. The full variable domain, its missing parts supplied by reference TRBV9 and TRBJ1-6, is DSGVTQTPKHLITATGQRVTLRCSPRSGDLSVYWYQQSLDQGLQFLIQYYNGEERAKGNILERFSAQQFPDLHSELNLSSLELGDSALYFCASSSQGEYNSPLHFGNGTRLTVT.

CDR3 amino acids: CASSMRAGGNQPQHF. Written as DNA, the CDR3 is TGTGCCAGTAGTATGAGGGCGGGGGGCAATCAGCCCCAGCATTTT. J is TRBJ1-5 and V is TRBV19; possibly TRBD1 for D (5 bases). The V gene's germline CDR1 is LNHDA and CDR2 SQIVND (reference sequence). V lost 3 bases, J lost 2 bases, and 11 bases lay in between. The CDR3 contains 15 residues.

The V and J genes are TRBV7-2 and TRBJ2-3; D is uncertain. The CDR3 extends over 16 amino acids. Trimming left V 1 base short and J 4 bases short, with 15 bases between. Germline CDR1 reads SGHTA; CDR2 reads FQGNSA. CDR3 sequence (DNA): TGTGCCAGCAGCTTAGTGTCTAGTGTTTCTGCAGATACGCAGTATTTT. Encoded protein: CASSLVSSVSADTQYF.

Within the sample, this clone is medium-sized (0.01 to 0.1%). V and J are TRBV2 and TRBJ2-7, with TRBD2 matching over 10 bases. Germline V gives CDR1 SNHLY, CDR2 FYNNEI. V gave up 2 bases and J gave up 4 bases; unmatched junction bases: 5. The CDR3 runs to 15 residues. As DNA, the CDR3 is TGTGCCAGCAGTGAAATCCCTAGCGGGAGTTACGAGCAGTACTTC. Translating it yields CASSEIPSGSYEQYF.